The clone carrying this T cell receptor beta chain has at least ten counts. Antigen specificity is unknown. The sample is drawn from a study of neurological immune-mediated disorders. Findings and limits, study-wide: Private repertoires in all groups were suggested by the finding that expanded clones across subjects shared no CDR3 amino acid sequences.

The unsorted libraries were prepared from 2 million PBMCs (stored at -80 C). The cDNA came from 5'RACE with 10-nucleotide random UMIs. TCRdb processed the 5' RACE reads anew with MiXCR; each CDR3 protein has one entry. The sample has roughly 90,000 distinct CDR3 sequences; roughly 3.2% are singletons. Germline assignment: CDR1 SGHRS and CDR2 YFSETQ. CDR3 length equals 14 residues. The germline V and J ends were trimmed by 4 bases and 5 bases, with 14 bases remaining between them. The receptor comes from a woman aged 45-65 years with multiple sclerosis. The chain is built from TRBV5-1 and TRBJ2-3; D gene ambiguous. Sequencing was carried out using PBMCs. The CDR3 here is CASSQLVVGDTQYF. The CDR3 DNA sequence: TGCGCCAGCAGCCAGCTAGTTGTCGGAGATACGCAGTATTTT.